The sequence of this TCR beta chain was determined in a study of radiation and T cells in renal cell carcinoma. Findings and caveats of the study: Baseline intratumoral clonotype presence is unknown without pretreatment biopsies.

Time point indicated: baseline pretreatment blood. Described treatment: 15 Gy SBRT to primary tumor, nephrectomy 4 weeks later. Germline lookup yields CDR1 SGHTA and CDR2 FQGNSA. The V and J ends lost 0 bases and 4 bases, in that order; junction bases with no gene match: 0. The CDR3 has 14 amino acids. As for this clone: Antigen specificity is unknown. The same CDR3 also results from other DNA sequences found in this sample.

Only in-frame clones appear in the TCRdb table, and some are missing; sequencing was by immunoSEQ multiplex PCR. The sample comprises 100,000 to 150,000 clones, roughly 80% of which are singletons, and 2.5% to 3.5% rests with the top ten. This rearrangement joins TRBV7-2 to TRBJ2-1, with 7 bases matching TRBD2. The sequence was obtained from a woman aged 60 to 75 with renal cell carcinoma. Sample: blood, taken from a patient whose treatment included radiotherapy and nephrectomy. The CDR3 is CASSLAGGYNEQFF. CDR3 DNA: TGTGCCAGCAGCTTAGCGGGGGGGTACAATGAGCAGTTCTTC.